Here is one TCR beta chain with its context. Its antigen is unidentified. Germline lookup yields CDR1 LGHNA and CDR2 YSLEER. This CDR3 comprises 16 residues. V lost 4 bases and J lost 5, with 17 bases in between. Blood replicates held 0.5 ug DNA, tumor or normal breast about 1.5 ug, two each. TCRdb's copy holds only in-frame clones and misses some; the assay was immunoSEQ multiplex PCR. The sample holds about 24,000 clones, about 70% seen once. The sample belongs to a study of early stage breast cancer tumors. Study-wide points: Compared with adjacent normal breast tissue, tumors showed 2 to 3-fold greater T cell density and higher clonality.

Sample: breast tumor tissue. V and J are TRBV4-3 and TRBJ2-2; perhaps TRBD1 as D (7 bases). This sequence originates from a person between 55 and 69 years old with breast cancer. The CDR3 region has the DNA TGCGCCAGCAGCCCCCGGGCAGGGGGAGGTACCGGGGAGCTGTTTTTT. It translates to CASSPRAGGGTGELFF.